What follows are 24 T cell receptor beta chains derived from one specimen sequenced in a study of beta chain features in type 1 diabetes. Expressed TCRB transcripts got sequenced, as all isolated RNA was reverse transcribed. Only in-frame clones appear in the TCRdb table, and some are missing; sequencing was by immunoSEQ multiplex PCR. The sample yields around 250,000 clones, 27% seen once. Material for sequencing was central memory CD4+ T cells from blood. The receptors originated from a man aged 30 to 39 in good health.

Only a few counts were recorded for this clone. The CDR3 here is CASSGRGEQFF. The DNA of the CDR3 is TGTGCCAGCAGCGGGCGGGGTGAGCAGTTCTTC. The rearrangement uses TRBV7-2 and TRBJ2-1; TRBD2 might be the D (6 bases). CDR1 SGHTA and CDR2 FQGNSA come from the germline V gene. Trimming took off 5 bases at V and 9 bases at J, with 8 bases between the two ends. The CDR3 covers 11 residues.

The V gene is TRBV18, the J gene TRBJ2-7, with D possibly TRBD1 on 5 matching bases. Trimming pared 8 bases from V and 10 bases from J, leaving 21 bases between. Per germline, CDR1 KGHSH and CDR2 LQKENI. This CDR3 spans 13 amino acids. The CDR3 loop is CASRPPSRESQYF. CDR3 nucleotides: TGTGCCAGCCGACCACCCTCCAGGGAAAGCCAGTACTTC.

The V and J genes are TRBV30 and TRBJ2-3; 7 nucleotides match TRBD1. Germline CDR1 GTSNPN, CDR2 SVGIG (reference sequence). V dropped 2 bases and J dropped 4; count of bases not matched to a gene: 9. This CDR3 has 15 amino acids. The CDR3 bases are TGTGCCTGGAGTTCCCAACAGGGGAAGGCAGATACGCAGTATTTT. Translation: CAWSSQQGKADTQYF.

This clone showed up just a few times. The chain has TRBV7-9 and TRBJ2-2; 8 bases are a match to TRBD2. CDR1 is SEHNR, CDR2 FQNEAQ, per germline (reference sequence). V lost 5 bases, J lost 4 bases, and 15 bases stayed unmatched. The CDR3 runs 18 residues. CDR3 coding DNA: TGTGCCAGCAGCATAGTTCCCCTAGGGACTAGGGGCACCGGGGAGCTGTTTTTT. Protein sequence: CASSIVPLGTRGTGELFF.

The J gene is TRBJ2-7, the V gene TRBV7-2, with a weak D call TRBD1 (5 bases). Germline lookup yields CDR1 SGHTA and CDR2 FQGNSA. The CDR3 consists of 13 residues. Trimming removed 2 bases from V and 3 bases from J, with 8 bases in between. The CDR3 nucleotides read TGTGCCAGCAGCTTATCTAGGGGCTACGAGCAGTACTTC. Amino acids: CASSLSRGYEQYF.

The chain uses TRBV5-1 and TRBJ2-3, with TRBD2 matching 8 bases. Germline V lookup: CDR1 SGHRS, CDR2 YFSETQ. The CDR3 extends over 15 amino acids. J lost 2 bases, V lost 3 bases, and 5 bases had no gene match. The DNA for the CDR3 is TGCGCCAGCAGCTCGACTAGCGCGAACACAGATACGCAGTATTTT. Its translation is CASSSTSANTDTQYF.

This clone has a handful of counts. The J gene is TRBJ2-1, the V gene TRBV6-1; 7 nucleotides align to TRBD2. Trimming removed 2 bases from V and 4 bases from J; junction bases left unmatched: 5. CDR1 MNHNS and CDR2 SASEGT come from the germline V gene. The CDR3 consists of 15 residues. The CDR3 loop is CASSELLAEYNEQFF. The CDR3 bases are TGTGCCAGCAGTGAACTTCTAGCGGAGTACAATGAGCAGTTCTTC.

The chain couples TRBV13 to TRBJ1-1; 7 bases match TRBD1. The J segment lost 8 bases and the V segment lost 6 bases, leaving 3 bases of the junction unmatched. In germline, CDR1 is PRHDT, CDR2 FYEKMQ (reference sequence). The CDR3 consists of 11 residues. The CDR3 reads CASRGQREAFF. CDR3 nucleotide sequence: TGTGCCAGCAGGGGACAGAGAGAAGCTTTCTTT.

The V and J genes are TRBV7-6 and TRBJ2-3; 10 bases match TRBD2. The CDR3 extends over 17 amino acids. Germline CDR1 and CDR2: SGHVS and FNYEAQ. V was pared by 5 bases and J by 0 bases, with 8 bases of the junction left unmatched. CDR3: CASSANPSGGSTDTQYF. CDR3 bases: TGTGCCAGCAGCGCTAACCCTAGCGGGGGTAGCACAGATACGCAGTATTTT.

This clone was seen a few times. This rearrangement joins TRBV10-3 to TRBJ1-2, with a weak D call TRBD1 (5 bases). V lost 10 bases, J lost 1 base, and 13 bases lay in between. The CDR3 has 13 amino acids. Germline CDR1 is ENHRY and CDR2 is SYGVKD. The CDR3 loop reads CATAGRDNYGYTF. The CDR3, as DNA: TGTGCCACCGCGGGACGCGATAACTATGGCTACACCTTC.

This clone was observed a few times. The chain joins TRBV4-2 to TRBJ2-7, with TRBD1 as a possible D gene (7 bases). This CDR3 is built from 16 residues. The germline V and J ends were trimmed by 0 bases and 0 bases, with 12 bases remaining between them. CDR1 and CDR2 (germline): LGHNA, YNFKEQ. CDR3 amino acids: CASSQDRGASSYEQYF. CDR3 sequence (DNA): TGTGCCAGCAGCCAAGACAGGGGGGCCTCCTCCTACGAGCAGTACTTC.

The V and J genes are TRBV5-4 and TRBJ2-5, with D perhaps given as TRBD1 or TRBD2 (5 bases each). Deletions cut 1 base from V and 5 bases from J, with 12 bases between. The CDR3 is 14 amino acids. Germline V gene data show CDR1 as SGHNT and CDR2 as YYREEE (reference sequence). CDR3 region: CASSLRSGLETQYF. The CDR3 DNA is TGTGCCAGCAGCTTGCGTTCGGGGCTGGAGACCCAGTACTTC.

This chain links TRBV2 with TRBJ2-2; D ambiguous. Germline CDR1 SNHLY, CDR2 FYNNEI. The CDR3 sequence is 14 residues long. The V gene lost 8 bases and the J gene lost 0 bases, with 10 bases spanning the gap. CDR3 amino acids: CASFETANTGELFF. The CDR3 DNA sequence: TGTGCCAGCTTCGAGACCGCGAACACCGGGGAGCTGTTTTTT.

This clone was seen more than once but under ten times. The chain carries TRBV28 and TRBJ2-5, with 7 nucleotides matching TRBD2. Germline-derived CDR1 and CDR2 are MDHEN and SYDVKM. The CDR3 contains 15 residues. V trimming: 4 bases; J trimming: 5 bases; junction bases outside the gene matches: 10. CDR3 residues: CASSYGRYTTETQYF. CDR3 nucleotides: TGTGCCAGCAGTTACGGGAGGTACACAACGGAGACCCAGTACTTC.

The chain employs TRBV11-3 and TRBJ2-1, with D possibly matching TRBD1 (5 bases). V dropped 2 bases and J dropped 9 bases, with 8 bases sitting between them. The germline V gene encodes CDR1 SGHNT and CDR2 YENEEA. The CDR3 consists of 12 residues. CDR3 bases: TGTGCCAGCAGCTTACAGGGCGGTGAGCAGTTCTTC. This encodes CASSLQGGEQFF.

This chain links TRBV30 with TRBJ1-1; D is undetermined. The CDR3 is 11 residues long. CDR1 is GTSNPN and CDR2 is SVGIG in the germline V gene (reference sequence). Trimming left V 0 bases short and J 6 bases short, with 5 bases between. The CDR3 nucleotides are TGTGCCTGGAGTGTAACCGCTGAAGCTTTCTTT. As protein: CAWSVTAEAFF.

The rearrangement joins TRBV20-1 to TRBJ2-7; D possibly corresponds to TRBD1 (5 bases). Germline lookup yields CDR1 DFQATT and CDR2 SNEGSKA (reference sequence). V was clipped by 5 bases and J by 3 bases, with 8 bases between them. This CDR3 comprises 11 residues. The CDR3 region is CSAHDSYEQYF. Here the CDR3 DNA reads TGCAGTGCTCACGACAGCTACGAGCAGTACTTC.

In this sample, this clone turned up a few times. In DNA, the CDR3 is TGTGCCAGCAGACCCCAGAAAGAGACCCAGTACTTC. Amino acid sequence: CASRPQKETQYF. This chain connects TRBV28 to TRBJ2-5; D not certain. Germline V gives CDR1 MDHEN, CDR2 SYDVKM. Between the trimmed V and J ends, which lost 6 bases and 3 bases, there was a span of 8 bases. CDR3 length equals 12 residues.

This rearrangement joins TRBV15 to TRBJ1-2; D unclear. Germline CDR1 is LNHNV and CDR2 is YYDKDF (reference sequence). V was trimmed by 1 base and J by 3 bases, leaving 6 bases between them. This CDR3 is 13 amino acids long. The CDR3 loop reads CATSRGGDYGYTF. In DNA, the CDR3 is TGTGCCACCAGCAGAGGGGGAGACTATGGCTACACCTTC. Drawing the rest from reference TRBV15 and TRBJ1-2, the complete variable domain is DAMVIQNPRYQVTQFGKPVTLSCSQTLNHNVMYWYQQKSSQAPKLLFHYYDKDFNNEADTPDNFQSRRPNTSFCFLDIRSPGLGDTAMYLCATSRGGDYGYTFGSGTRLTVV.

This clone has only a few counts. V and J are TRBV7-9 and TRBJ1-4; 8 positions agree with TRBD1. This CDR3 contains 16 residues. Germline V lookup: CDR1 SEHNR, CDR2 FQNEAQ (reference sequence). The junction had 7 bases not matched to a gene; V was cut back by 4 bases and J by 3 bases. CDR3 bases: TGTGCCAGCAGCTCGGGACAGGTCGGGGCTAATGAAAAACTGTTTTTT. It codes for CASSSGQVGANEKLFF.

This clone has only a few counts. The gene calls are TRBV18 and TRBJ2-3; D is possibly TRBD2 (5 bases). The CDR3 covers 13 residues. V lost 2 bases to trimming and J lost 6 bases, with 9 bases between them. Germline V gene data show CDR1 as KGHSH and CDR2 as LQKENI. This CDR3 is CASSPGGDDTQYF. The CDR3 DNA follows: TGTGCCAGCTCACCAGGAGGTGACGATACGCAGTATTTT.

The chain employs TRBV5-1 and TRBJ1-1; D unresolved. The CDR3 totals 15 residues. CDR1 and CDR2 from the germline V gene are SGHRS and YFSETQ. V shed 0 bases and J shed 6 bases, with 15 bases lying between them. The CDR3 DNA reads as TGCGCCAGCAGCTTGGTCGGAGAACATTTTGCTGAAGCTTTCTTT. Its protein is CASSLVGEHFAEAFF.

Points on this clone: Sequence at one end of the junction differs from germline and may be a read error. The rearrangement joins TRBV7-2 to TRBJ2-6; D is unclear. This CDR3 spans 16 amino acids. From germline, CDR1 is SGHTA and CDR2 FQGNSA. CDR3 in amino acids: CASRLTRNLGANVLTF. CDR3 sequence (DNA): TGTGCCAGCCGCTTGACCCGGAATCTTGGGGCCAACGTCCTGACTTTC. Combining the CDR3 with reference TRBV7-2 and TRBJ2-6 gives the whole variable domain GAGVSQSPSNKVTEKGKDVELRCDPISGHTALYWYRQSLGQGLEFLIYFQGNSAPDKSGLPSDRFSAERTGGSVSTLTIQRTQQEDSAVYLCASRLTRNLGANVLTFGAGSRLTVL.

The V call is TRBV2, the J call TRBJ2-3, with unresolved D. Germline CDR1 SNHLY, CDR2 FYNNEI. V dropped 5 bases and J dropped 3 bases, with 9 bases sitting between them. CDR3 length equals 13 residues. The CDR3 reads CASSLLKTDTQYF. The CDR3 DNA reads TGTGCCAGCAGTCTACTCAAAACAGATACGCAGTATTTT.